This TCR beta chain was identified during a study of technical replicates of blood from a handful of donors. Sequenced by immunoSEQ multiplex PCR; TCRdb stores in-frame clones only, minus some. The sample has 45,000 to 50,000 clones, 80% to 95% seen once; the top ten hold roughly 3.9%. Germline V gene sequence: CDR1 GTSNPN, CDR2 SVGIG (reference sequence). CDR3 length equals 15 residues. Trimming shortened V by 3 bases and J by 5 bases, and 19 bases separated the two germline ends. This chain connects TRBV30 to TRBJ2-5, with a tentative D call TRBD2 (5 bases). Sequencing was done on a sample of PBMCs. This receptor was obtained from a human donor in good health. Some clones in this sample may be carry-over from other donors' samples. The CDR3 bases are TGTGCCTGGAGCCCTCTGGGAGCGAGTGGGGAGACCCAGTACTTC. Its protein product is CAWSPLGASGETQYF.